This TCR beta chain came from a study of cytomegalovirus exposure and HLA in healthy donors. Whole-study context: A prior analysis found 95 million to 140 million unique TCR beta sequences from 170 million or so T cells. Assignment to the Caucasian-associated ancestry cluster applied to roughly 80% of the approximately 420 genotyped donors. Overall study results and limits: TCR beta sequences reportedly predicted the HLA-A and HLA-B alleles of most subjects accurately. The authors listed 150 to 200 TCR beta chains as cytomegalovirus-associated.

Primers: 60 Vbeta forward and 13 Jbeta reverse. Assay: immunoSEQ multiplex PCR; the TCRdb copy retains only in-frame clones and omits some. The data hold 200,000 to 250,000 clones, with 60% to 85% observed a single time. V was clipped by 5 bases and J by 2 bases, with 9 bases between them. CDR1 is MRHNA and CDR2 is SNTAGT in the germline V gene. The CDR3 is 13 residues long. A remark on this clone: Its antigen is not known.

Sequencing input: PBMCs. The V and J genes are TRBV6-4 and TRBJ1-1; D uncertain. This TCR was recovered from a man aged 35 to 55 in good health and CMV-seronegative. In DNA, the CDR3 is TGTGCCAGCAGTCACAGTTTAAACACTGAAGCTTTCTTT. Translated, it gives CASSHSLNTEAFF.